This entry lists 22 T cell receptor beta chains sequenced from one sample in a study of shared clonotypes between healthy human individuals. Profiled with immunoSEQ multiplex PCR; TCRdb holds only in-frame clones, not every one. Among about 490,000 clones, about three quarters were seen once, and the ten largest hold over 10%. Material: PBMCs. The receptors come from a woman aged 35 to 49 in good health. Some clones in this sample may be carry-over from other donors' samples.

The chain combines TRBV18 with TRBJ2-1; possible D gene TRBD2, 6 bases. Germline CDR1 KGHSH, CDR2 LQKENI. Trimming stripped 5 bases from V and 2 bases from J, with 13 bases between. CDR3 length equals 15 residues. CDR3 region: CASSLLAGAYNEQFF. CDR3 DNA: TGTGCCAGCTCATTACTAGCTGGCGCCTACAATGAGCAGTTCTTC. Full variable domain (missing parts from reference TRBV18 and TRBJ2-1): NAGVMQNPRHLVRRRGQEARLRCSPMKGHSHVYWYRQLPEEGLKFMVYLQKENIIDESGMPKERFSAEFPKEGPSILRIQQVVRGDSAAYFCASSLLAGAYNEQFFGPGTRLTVL.

J is TRBJ1-6 and V is TRBV27, with 7 bases aligning to TRBD1. The CDR3 covers 16 residues. Germline loops: CDR1 MNHEY, CDR2 SMNVEV (reference sequence). The J segment lost 10 bases and the V segment lost 0 bases, leaving 9 bases of the junction unmatched. The CDR3 loop reads CASSLSYRGLGSPLHF. The CDR3 DNA sequence: TGTGCCAGCAGTTTATCATACAGGGGCCTAGGGTCACCCCTCCACTTT.

The CDR3 loop reads CASSLFEGQYNEQFF. Written as DNA, the CDR3 is TGTGCCAGCAGCTTATTCGAGGGGCAATACAATGAGCAGTTCTTC. The chain couples TRBV7-9 to TRBJ2-1, with D perhaps matching TRBD1 or TRBD2 (5 bases each). Per germline, CDR1 SEHNR and CDR2 FQNEAQ (reference sequence). V was cut by 2 bases and J by 4 bases, with 12 bases left in between. This CDR3 is built from 15 residues.

The chain carries TRBV5-1 and TRBJ2-3; D is perhaps TRBD2 (6 bases). Germline V CDR1 and CDR2: SGHRS, YFSETQ. Trimming took off 4 bases at V and 4 bases at J, with 16 bases between the two ends. The CDR3 is made up of 15 amino acids. The CDR3 DNA reads as TGCGCCAGCAGCCCGAGGACTACCCGCGCAGATACGCAGTATTTT. Translated: CASSPRTTRADTQYF.

The chain links TRBV19 to TRBJ2-5; 14 nucleotides align to TRBD2. The CDR3 consists of 17 residues. Germline CDR1 is LNHDA and CDR2 is SQIVND (reference sequence). Unmatched junction bases numbered 7, after V lost 6 bases and J lost 1 base. This chain's CDR3 is CASRPGLAGDSQETQYF. In nucleotides, the CDR3 is TGTGCCAGTAGGCCGGGACTAGCGGGAGATTCCCAAGAGACCCAGTACTTC.

The chain has TRBV5-1 and TRBJ2-2; no definite D call. Germline V gene data show CDR1 as SGHRS and CDR2 as YFSETQ. The V gene lost 7 bases and the J gene lost 1 base, with 17 bases spanning the gap. The CDR3 consists of 16 residues. The CDR3: CASGSTTLVNTGELFF. CDR3 DNA sequence: TGCGCCAGCGGCTCGACAACTCTAGTGAACACCGGGGAGCTGTTTTTT.

The chain is built from TRBV7-7 and TRBJ1-3; D is unresolved. The germline CDR1 and CDR2 sequences are SSHAT and FNYEAQ (reference sequence). The CDR3 length is 13 residues. The V end lost 5 bases, the J end lost 0 bases, and 5 bases lay between the germline ends. DNA of the CDR3: TGTGCCAGCAGCACTAGCTCTGGAAACACCATATATTTT. Translated, it gives CASSTSSGNTIYF.

The chain has TRBV2 and TRBJ2-1; 7 bases are shared with TRBD2. CDR1 is SNHLY and CDR2 is FYNNEI in the germline V gene. J was trimmed by 0 bases and V by 7 bases; bases with no gene match: 6. There are 15 residues in the CDR3. This chain's CDR3 is CASNSGARSYNEQFF. The CDR3 bases are TGTGCCAGCAACAGCGGGGCCCGCTCCTACAATGAGCAGTTCTTC.

The chain recombines TRBV29-1 with TRBJ2-3, with D tentatively TRBD1 (6 bases). The CDR3 has 15 amino acids. Germline CDR1 reads SQVTM; CDR2 reads ANQGSEA. V was pared by 1 base and J by 0 bases, with 11 bases between. In DNA, the CDR3 is TGCAGCGTTGAAGTAGGGACAAAGAGCACAGATACGCAGTATTTT. This gives the protein CSVEVGTKSTDTQYF.

J is TRBJ1-5 and V is TRBV4-3; D is ambiguous. Germline CDR1 LGHNA, CDR2 YSLEER. Trimming shortened V by 0 bases and J by 3 bases, and 21 bases separated the two germline ends. CDR3 length: 19 amino acids. The CDR3 loop is CASSQDWPATSILNQPQHF. The CDR3 nucleotides are TGCGCCAGCAGCCAAGATTGGCCCGCCACGTCCATCCTCAATCAGCCCCAGCATTTT.

In regard to this clone: The likely explanation is a read error, given a far larger clone one base away. Here the CDR3 omits its conserved ending phenylalanine or tryptophan, so a read error is the likely source. V gene TRBV18 combines with J gene TRBJ2-7, with D possibly TRBD1 on 6 matching bases. The CDR3 loop spans 14 amino acids. Germline CDR1 reads KGHSH; CDR2 reads LQKENI. Trimming took off 2 bases at V and 2 bases at J, with 10 bases between the two ends. In DNA form, the CDR3 reads TGTGCCAGCTCACCATCCTGGGACACCTACGAGCAGTACCTC. It encodes CASSPSWDTYEQYL.

The chain is built from TRBV10-3 and TRBJ2-3, with 14 bases matching TRBD2. The CDR3 has 16 amino acids. Germline trimming cut 10 bases from V and 3 bases from J; bases unmatched to any gene: 9. Germline values: CDR1 ENHRY, CDR2 SYGVKD. CDR3 region: CATSGTSGRGTDTQYF. DNA of the CDR3: TGTGCCACCTCCGGGACTAGCGGGAGAGGGACAGATACGCAGTATTTT.

This clone was observed once. This chain uses TRBV6-1 with TRBJ2-3, with D perhaps TRBD2 (6 bases). With 8 bases removed from V and 4 bases from J, the gap between germline ends came to 16 bases. Germline V CDR1 and CDR2: MNHNS, SASEGT. CDR3 length equals 14 residues. CDR3 loop: CASYRGIGADTQYF. The CDR3 DNA sequence: TGTGCCAGCTATCGCGGGATAGGAGCAGATACGCAGTATTTT.

In this sample, this clone turned up a few times. The chain links TRBV2 to TRBJ2-7; tentative D call: TRBD1 (5 bases). The CDR3 loop spans 15 amino acids. The V end lost 3 bases, the J end lost 2 bases, and 14 bases lay between the germline ends. Germline CDR1 and CDR2: SNHLY and FYNNEI. DNA of the CDR3: TGTGCCAGCAGTGATGGGGCGGTAATAACCTACGAGCAGTACTTC. As protein: CASSDGAVITYEQYF.

The sample holds one count of this clone. This rearrangement joins TRBV11-2 to TRBJ2-1; TRBD2 matches 9 bases. Germline CDR1 reads SGHAT; CDR2 reads FQNNGV. This CDR3 has 15 residues. J was trimmed by 4 bases and V by 3 bases; bases with no gene match: 4. For the CDR3, the DNA is TGTGCCAGCAGCTTTGGGACTAGCCCATACAATGAGCAGTTCTTC. This translates into CASSFGTSPYNEQFF.

This sequence joins TRBV7-9 and TRBJ2-1, with 8 bases that match TRBD1. Germline assignment: CDR1 SEHNR and CDR2 FQNEAQ (reference sequence). The trim removed 3 bases at V and 6 bases at J, leaving 10 bases unmatched. The CDR3 covers 16 residues. The CDR3 region has the DNA TGTGCCAGCAGCTTTCAAAGACAGGGGTTACGCAATGAGCAGTTCTTC. The encoded protein is CASSFQRQGLRNEQFF.

This sequence joins TRBV28 and TRBJ2-5, with 7 bases that match TRBD1. Germline V gene data show CDR1 as MDHEN and CDR2 as SYDVKM. This CDR3 has 14 residues. Unmatched junction bases numbered 5, after V lost 4 bases and J lost 3 bases. The CDR3 reads CASSSRQGEETQYF. The CDR3 nucleotides read TGTGCCAGCAGTTCACGACAGGGTGAAGAGACCCAGTACTTC.

This rearrangement joins TRBV19 to TRBJ2-1, with 14 bases aligning to TRBD2. There are 14 residues in the CDR3. The germline V gene has CDR1 LNHDA and CDR2 SQIVND (reference sequence). With 7 bases clipped from V and 8 bases from J, the junction kept 4 bases outside the gene matches. CDR3 region: CASTGTSGSYEQFF. As DNA, the CDR3 is TGTGCCAGTACCGGGACTAGCGGGAGTTATGAGCAGTTCTTC.

The V and J genes are TRBV5-8 and TRBJ2-7, with 9 bases lining up with TRBD2. Germline values: CDR1 SGHTS, CDR2 YDEGEE. The CDR3 length is 18 residues. V dropped 4 bases and J dropped 2; count of bases not matched to a gene: 16. The DNA of the CDR3 is TGTGCCAGCAGCCCCGCCCTCGCTAGCGGGAAGCGGACCTACGAGCAGTACTTC. Translated: CASSPALASGKRTYEQYF.

This sequence joins TRBV11-2 and TRBJ2-7; TRBD2 agrees at 8 bases. The length of the CDR3 is 14 residues. The V segment lost 2 bases and the J segment 4 bases; nucleotides outside the gene matches: 4. The V gene's germline CDR1 is SGHAT and CDR2 FQNNGV. CDR3 protein: CASSLSGSKYEQYF. CDR3 coding DNA: TGTGCCAGCAGCTTAAGCGGGAGCAAATACGAGCAGTACTTC.

The chain combines TRBV15 with TRBJ2-7; 8 bases are a match to TRBD2. This CDR3 is built from 15 residues. From germline, CDR1 is LNHNV and CDR2 YYDKDF (reference sequence). V trimming: 6 bases; J trimming: 2 bases; junction bases outside the gene matches: 9. The CDR3 reads CATSPRSGAAYEQYF. The CDR3 bases are TGTGCCACCAGTCCTCGTAGCGGGGCCGCCTACGAGCAGTACTTC.

The chain recombines TRBV5-4 with TRBJ1-1, with D uncertain. The CDR3 is 14 amino acids. V was pared by 0 bases and J by 1 base, with 7 bases between. From germline, CDR1 is SGHNT and CDR2 YYREEE (reference sequence). This CDR3 is CASSLERTNTEAFF. CDR3 in DNA: TGTGCCAGCAGCTTGGAACGGACGAACACTGAAGCTTTCTTT.